The clone carrying this TCR beta chain came up many times. This sample was taken from a study of identical twins. In germline, CDR1 is DFQATT, CDR2 SNEGSKA (reference sequence). V was shortened by 1 base and J by 5 bases, with 15 bases between the two germline ends. The CDR3 sequence is 14 residues long. TCRdb re-analysed the 5' RACE reads in MiXCR, keeping a single row per CDR3 protein. The sample holds 520,000 or so distinct CDR3 sequences; about 20% are singletons and the top ten take about 0.93%. These data also featured in a second study, about T cells expressing NK-cell markers. As that study records: Topping the CD3+CD56-NKG2C+ fraction as well were these clonotypes, in four donors. Clarity on HCMV specificity was lacking for the expanded NKG2C+ T cell clones.

This rearrangement joins TRBV20-1 to TRBJ2-7; no clear D gene. The sequence derives from a woman aged 18-29 years in good health. Specimen: CD4+ T cells sorted from blood. The CDR3 region is CSARGTATTNEQYF. Here the CDR3 DNA reads TGCAGTGCTAGAGGAACAGCGACAACGAACGAGCAGTACTTC.